This T cell receptor (beta chain) was sequenced during a study of cytomegalovirus exposure and HLA in healthy donors. General study results and limits: Segments of the TCR beta V type were, in most cases, productive about 90% or about 30% of the time in an earlier analysis.

This CDR3 is built from 10 residues. Germline CDR1 SNHLY, CDR2 FYNNEI. Primers included in the PCR were 60 Vbeta and 13 Jbeta primers. Method: immunoSEQ multiplex PCR; TCRdb's copy keeps in-frame clones and lacks some. The sample has some 120,000 clones, 70% to 85% seen once. To note about this clone: Antigen specificity is unknown.

The chain combines TRBV2 with TRBJ2-5, with no clear D. Matching the DNA end better, TRBJ2-7 makes the J call doubtful. The sequence derives from a young woman in good health and CMV-seropositive. Sample: PBMCs. The CDR3 spells CASSTYEQYF. For the CDR3, the DNA is TGTGCCAGCAGTACTTACGAGCAGTACTTC.